The present TCR beta chain was sequenced within a study of CXCR3-negative and CXCR3-positive naive CD8 T cells (dated by TCRdb to the late 2010s). As for the study more broadly: In total, roughly 150 million TRB reads were obtained, or roughly 1.5 +/- 0.3 million reads per library. The diversity and physicochemical repertoire analyses included more than ten donors pooled from two independent experiments. The TRBV-TRBJ cluster analysis covered naive subsets from about 5 donors and memory cells from 3 donors.

What the study reported, not specific to this receptor: Within the same donor, TRBV-TRBJ usage looked similar between naive CXCR3-negative and CXCR3-positive cells, but memory cells had distinct patterns. Surface CD5, linked to self-reactivity in mice, was comparable between naive subsets; TCR interaction strength was therefore also inferred from TRB CDR3 physicochemical properties. Because CXCR3 expression was partially decreased after cryopreservation, freshly isolated PBMCs were used for most assays. Both naive subsets had comparably high repertoire diversity, while memory CD8+ T cells had much lower repertoire diversity.

Reading the germline V gene gives CDR1 MNHEY and CDR2 SVGAGI. From the cysteine up to the phenylalanine, the CDR3 has a length of 13 residues. DNA was not recorded. For sequencing, a NextSeq 550 was employed. The Human TCR Profiling Kit (MiLaboratory) was used to make UMI-labeled 5' RACE TRB cDNA libraries. The full amount of extracted RNA was used for cDNA synthesis, and the full amount of resulting cDNA was used for PCR amplification. Libraries were prepared in parallel with an identical number of PCR cycles. Per the source publication's procedure: With a requirement of at least two reads per UMI, MIGEC and MiXCR extracted about 57,000 +/- 9,900 unique UMI-labeled TRB cDNA molecules per library. On average, each library contained approximately 40,000 +/- 10,000 functional in-frame TRB CDR3 nucleotide clonotypes without stop codons. After each sample was downsampled to 5000 UMI-labeled TRB molecules, VDJtools was used to calculate diversity metrics such as normalized Shannon-Wiener and Chao1. VDJtools was used to calculate clonotype-size-weighted physicochemical properties of the central five CDR3 residues, namely interaction energy, strength, volume and Kidera factor 4. Based on TCRdb reprocessing of the reads, there is one entry per CDR3 protein sequence, and DNA is missing. These V and J calls are TCRdb output, not the study's own analysis. The table for this sample shows around 40,000 distinct CDR3 sequences. Roughly 15% of the sample is held by the ten biggest clonotypes.

Comment on this clonotype: The target of this receptor is not known.

For every CD8+ T cell subset, a few hundred thousand cells were flow-sorted straight into RLT lysis buffer, and each subset was sorted in triplicate. Using standard density gradient centrifugation, peripheral blood mononuclear cells were isolated from buffy coats. Total RNA was extracted from sorted cells using an RNeasy Mini Kit. This clonotype originated in a human donor in good health. Some clones in this sample may be carry-over from other donors' samples. This chain joins TRBV6-5 to TRBJ2-5. The sequenced material came from memory CD8+ T cells from blood. The sample's cell subset or site label, in plain terms: conventional CD8+ memory T cells (TMEM), sorted as controls. CDR3 loop: CASSSKVEETHYF.